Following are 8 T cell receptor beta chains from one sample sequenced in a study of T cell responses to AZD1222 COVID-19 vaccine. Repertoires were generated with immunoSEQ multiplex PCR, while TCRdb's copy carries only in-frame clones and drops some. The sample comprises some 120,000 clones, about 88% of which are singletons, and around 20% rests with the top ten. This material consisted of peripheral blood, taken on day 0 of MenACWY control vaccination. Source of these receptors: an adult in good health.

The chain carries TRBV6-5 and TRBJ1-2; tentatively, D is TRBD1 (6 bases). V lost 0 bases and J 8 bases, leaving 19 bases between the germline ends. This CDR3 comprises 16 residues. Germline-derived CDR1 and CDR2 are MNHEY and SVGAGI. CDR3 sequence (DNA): TGTGCCAGCAGTTACTCCCGGGGGCCCTTTCCGGGGGGCTACACCTTC. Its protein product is CASSYSRGPFPGGYTF.

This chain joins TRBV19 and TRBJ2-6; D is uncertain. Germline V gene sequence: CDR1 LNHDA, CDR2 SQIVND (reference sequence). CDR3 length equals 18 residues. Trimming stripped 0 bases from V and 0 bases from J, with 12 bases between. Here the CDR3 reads CASSIDAPGASGANVLTF. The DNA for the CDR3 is TGTGCCAGTAGTATAGACGCCCCAGGAGCCTCTGGGGCCAACGTCCTGACTTTC.

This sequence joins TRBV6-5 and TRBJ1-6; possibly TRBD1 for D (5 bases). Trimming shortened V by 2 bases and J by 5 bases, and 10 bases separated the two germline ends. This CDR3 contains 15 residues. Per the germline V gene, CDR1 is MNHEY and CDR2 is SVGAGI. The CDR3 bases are TGTGCCAGCAGTTACACAACGGGGGATAATTCACCCCTCCACTTT. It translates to CASSYTTGDNSPLHF.

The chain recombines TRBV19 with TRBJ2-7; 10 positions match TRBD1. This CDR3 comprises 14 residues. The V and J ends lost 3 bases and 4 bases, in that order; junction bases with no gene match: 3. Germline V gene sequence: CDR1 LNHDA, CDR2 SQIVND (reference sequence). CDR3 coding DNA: TGTGCCAGTAGTATGGGACAGGGGTCATACGAGCAGTACTTC. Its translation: CASSMGQGSYEQYF.

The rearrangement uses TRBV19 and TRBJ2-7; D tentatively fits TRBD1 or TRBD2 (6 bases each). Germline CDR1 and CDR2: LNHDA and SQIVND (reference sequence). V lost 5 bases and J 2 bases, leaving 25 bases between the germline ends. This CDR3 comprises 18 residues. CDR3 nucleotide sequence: TGTGCCAGTAGTCAAGGAAGACCCGGCAGGGGAGGAACCTACGAGCAGTACTTC. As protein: CASSQGRPGRGGTYEQYF.

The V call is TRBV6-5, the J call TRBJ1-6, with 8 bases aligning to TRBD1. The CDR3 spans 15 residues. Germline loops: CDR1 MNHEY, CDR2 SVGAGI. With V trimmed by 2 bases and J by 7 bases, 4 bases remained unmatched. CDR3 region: CASSYLTGENSPLHF. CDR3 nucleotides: TGTGCCAGCAGTTACCTGACAGGGGAGAATTCACCCCTCCACTTT.

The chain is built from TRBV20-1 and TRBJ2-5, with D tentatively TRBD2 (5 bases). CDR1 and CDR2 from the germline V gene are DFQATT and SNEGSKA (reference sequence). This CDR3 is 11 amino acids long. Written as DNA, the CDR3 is TGCAGCTCCGGGGACCAAGAGACCCAGTACTTC. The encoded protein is CSSGDQETQYF.

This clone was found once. This CDR3 reads CASGSQNTGYSGNTIYF. In DNA, the CDR3 is TGTGCCAGTGGGTCCCAGAATACAGGCTACTCTGGAAACACCATATATTTT. The chain employs TRBV19 and TRBJ1-3; D perhaps matches TRBD1 (5 bases). With 8 bases removed from V and 0 bases from J, the gap between germline ends came to 20 bases. CDR1 LNHDA and CDR2 SQIVND come from the germline V gene (reference sequence). The length of the CDR3 is 17 residues.